Listed here is a single T cell receptor beta chain. Its antigen is currently unknown. This entry comes from a study of identical twins. The CDR3 extends over 22 amino acids. Looked up from germline, CDR1 is SGHRS and CDR2 is YFSETQ. Germline trimming cut 0 bases from V and 2 bases from J; bases unmatched to any gene: 20. Broader study findings: Those out-of-frame alpha sequences shared by twins showed an excess of low generation probability. Models predicted less out-of-frame TCR alpha sharing in monozygotic twins than was found. Less excess twin sharing appeared in beta out-of-frame sequences.

TCRdb reprocessed the 5' RACE reads via MiXCR and lists one record per CDR3 protein. The data contain hundreds of thousands of distinct CDR3 sequences, 9% to 15% of them seen just once; the ten biggest clones take up roughly 1.5%. A further study also used this sample, focusing on yellow fever vaccine responses in identical twins.

The sequence came from a woman under 30 in good health. The sequencing sample was made of PBMCs. The chain has TRBV5-1 and TRBJ2-5; 12 bases are a match to TRBD2. CDR3 amino acids: CASSLARLVRTSGEQFQETQYF. The CDR3 nucleotides read TGCGCCAGCAGCTTGGCCCGGTTGGTTCGGACTAGCGGGGAGCAATTTCAAGAGACCCAGTACTTC.